This record covers a single T cell receptor (beta chain). Living in about two dozen US areas, the participants were between roughly 18 and 89 years of age. Cohort allocation depended upon clinical history that participants reported. This sample was included in a study of blood T cell repertoires in COVID-19. Study in general: The study drew acute and convalescent COVID-19 samples from the United States, Italy and Spain. From T cells, B-cell-depleted T cells, or PBMCs came the material, which was cDNA or gDNA.

Germline CDR1 reads LGHNA; CDR2 reads YSLEER. J gave up 3 bases and V 5 bases, and 12 bases lay outside the gene matches. The CDR3 runs 17 residues. Sequencing was performed with immunoSEQ multiplex PCR; in TCRdb, only in-frame clones are kept and a portion is missing. This sample has roughly 140,000 clones; over 75% occur once, and the top ten carry more than 1%. The J gene is TRBJ2-3, the V gene TRBV4-3, with 9 nucleotides matching TRBD2. The receptor was derived from a woman aged 25 to 39 with acute COVID-19. The sequenced sample consisted of PBMCs or T cells enriched from blood (not recorded which). The CDR3 spells CASSGEVLAGLTDTQYF. CDR3 coding DNA: TGCGCCAGCAGCGGAGAGGTACTAGCGGGTCTAACAGATACGCAGTATTTT.